The 18 T cell receptor beta chains given below trace back to one sample, sequenced in a study of beta chain features in type 1 diabetes. Since all of the isolated RNA was reverse transcribed, expressed TCRB transcripts were what got sequenced. Clones were sequenced by immunoSEQ multiplex PCR, and TCRdb holds only the in-frame ones, with some missing. The data contain 400,000 to 600,000 clones, about 32% of them singletons. Source material: naive CD4+ T cells from blood. These receptor sequences come from a man aged 18-30 years in good health.

This clone appeared a few times. The chain has TRBV30 and TRBJ2-3; 7 bases line up with TRBD2. Germline V gene data show CDR1 as GTSNPN and CDR2 as SVGIG (reference sequence). With 5 bases clipped from V and 5 bases from J, the junction kept 4 bases outside the gene matches. The CDR3 is made up of 12 amino acids. DNA of the CDR3: TGTGCCTGGGATGGGGGGGGAGATACGCAGTATTTT. Translating gives CAWDGGGDTQYF.

A few counts support this clone. This chain links TRBV11-1 with TRBJ2-7; D unresolved. This CDR3 spans 15 amino acids. V was shortened by 5 bases and J by 2 bases, with 16 bases between the two germline ends. Germline CDR1 and CDR2: SGHAT and FQDESV (reference sequence). CDR3 protein: CASSRTGPFPYEQYF. As DNA, the CDR3 is TGTGCCAGCAGCCGAACCGGGCCCTTCCCCTACGAGCAGTACTTC.

The chain uses TRBV7-9 and TRBJ2-5, with TRBD2 as a possible D gene (5 bases). The CDR3 runs 15 residues. V gave up 4 bases and J gave up 2 bases, with 14 bases separating them. Germline V gives CDR1 SEHNR, CDR2 FQNEAQ (reference sequence). This CDR3 reads CASSSPPGSQETQYF. The CDR3 DNA reads as TGTGCCAGCAGCTCCCCCCCGGGATCACAAGAGACCCAGTACTTC. Using reference TRBV7-9 and TRBJ2-5 for the parts outside the CDR3, the full variable domain is DTGVSQNPRHKITKRGQNVTFRCDPISEHNRLYWYRQTLGQGPEFLTYFQNEAQLEKSRLLSDRFSAERPKGSFSTLEIQRTEQGDSAMYLCASSSPPGSQETQYFGPGTRLLVL.

This clone was seen more than once but under ten times. The genes are TRBV30 and TRBJ2-7; possible D gene TRBD1, 5 bases. In germline, CDR1 is GTSNPN, CDR2 SVGIG (reference sequence). With 2 bases removed from V and 4 bases from J, the gap between germline ends came to 6 bases. This CDR3 has 11 residues. The CDR3 protein is CAWSPGYEQYF. The CDR3 nucleotides are TGTGCCTGGAGTCCAGGGTACGAGCAGTACTTC. Supplemented by reference TRBV30 and TRBJ2-7, the full variable domain reads SQTIHQWPATLVQPVGSPLSLECTVEGTSNPNLYWYRQAAGRGLQLLFYSVGIGQISSEVPQNLSASRPQDRQFILSSKKLLLSDSGFYLCAWSPGYEQYFGPGTRLTVT.

The V and J genes are TRBV5-6 and TRBJ1-2, with D perhaps TRBD1 (6 bases). The germline CDR1 and CDR2 sequences are SGHDT and YYEEEE. V lost 4 bases and J 8 bases, leaving 15 bases between the germline ends. This CDR3 has 13 amino acids. The CDR3 DNA is TGTGCCAGCAGCACCCCCGGACAGAGAGGCTACACCTTC. It yields the protein CASSTPGQRGYTF.

V and J are TRBV2 and TRBJ2-7, with 9 bases aligning to TRBD2. The CDR3 contains 15 residues. Germline V lookup: CDR1 SNHLY, CDR2 FYNNEI. Trimming at V came to 0 bases and at J to 2 bases, leaving 2 bases not matched to a gene. The CDR3 sequence is CASSEALAGPYEQYF. In DNA form, the CDR3 reads TGTGCCAGCAGTGAAGCCCTAGCGGGACCCTACGAGCAGTACTTC.

The rearrangement joins TRBV5-4 to TRBJ2-4; no definite D call. Germline CDR1 is SGHNT and CDR2 is YYREEE (reference sequence). Trimming stripped 1 base from V and 0 bases from J, with 11 bases between. The CDR3 covers 16 residues. The CDR3 loop is CASSLFAGPAKNIQYF. In nucleotides, the CDR3 is TGTGCCAGCAGCTTGTTTGCTGGACCAGCCAAAAACATTCAGTACTTC.

This clone was seen more than once but under ten times. Other DNA sequences of this sample code for an identical CDR3. V gene TRBV20-1 combines with J gene TRBJ2-7; D gene uncertain. This CDR3 is built from 11 residues. Trimming cost V 1 base and J 4 bases, with 5 bases left between them. CDR1 and CDR2 from the germline V gene are DFQATT and SNEGSKA (reference sequence). The CDR3 DNA reads TGCAGTGCTAGAGCCTCGTACGAGCAGTACTTC. Its protein is CSARASYEQYF.

This clone was counted only a few times. J is TRBJ2-4 and V is TRBV28, with TRBD1 identical over 8 bases. CDR1 is MDHEN, CDR2 SYDVKM, per germline. The CDR3 has 14 residues. Trimming removed 7 bases from V and 7 bases from J; junction bases left unmatched: 9. Here the CDR3 DNA reads TGTGCCAGCAAAGACCGGACAGGGCGGAACATTCAGTACTTC. This sequence encodes CASKDRTGRNIQYF. The full variable domain, its missing parts supplied by reference TRBV28 and TRBJ2-4, is DVKVTQSSRYLVKRTGEKVFLECVQDMDHENMFWYRQDPGLGLRLIYFSYDVKMKEKGDIPEGYSVSREKKERFSLILESASTNQTSMYLCASKDRTGRNIQYFGAGTRLSVL.

There are a few counts of this clone. The rearrangement links TRBV29-1 to TRBJ2-1; weak D call: TRBD2 (5 bases). This CDR3 is 16 amino acids long. Trimming took 3 bases from V and 0 from J, leaving 15 bases between them. CDR1 is SQVTM, CDR2 ANQGSEA, per germline. CDR3 protein: CSVDSSLADSYNEQFF. The CDR3 region has the DNA TGCAGCGTTGATTCATCTCTAGCAGACTCCTACAATGAGCAGTTCTTC.

This clone was observed a handful of times. The chain is built from TRBV25-1 and TRBJ2-3; D remains ambiguous. CDR3 length equals 10 residues. Per the germline V gene, CDR1 is MGHDK and CDR2 is SYGVNS. The V and J ends lost 6 bases and 5 bases respectively, with 3 bases between them. This chain's CDR3 is CASRRDTQYF. The CDR3 DNA sequence: TGTGCCAGCAGGAGAGATACGCAGTATTTT.

The chain has TRBV30 and TRBJ2-5, with 12 bases that match TRBD2. Germline loops: CDR1 GTSNPN, CDR2 SVGIG (reference sequence). The CDR3 runs 16 residues. Unmatched junction bases numbered 7, after V lost 0 bases and J lost 5 bases. The CDR3 DNA sequence: TGTGCCTGGAGTGTAGGGTCTAGCGGGAGGGGGGAGACCCAGTACTTC. It yields the protein CAWSVGSSGRGETQYF.

This clone was seen a handful of times. The chain has TRBV6-1 and TRBJ2-5, with TRBD1 matching over 8 bases. This CDR3 is 15 amino acids long. The germline V gene encodes CDR1 MNHNS and CDR2 SASEGT. Trimming removed 6 bases from V and 5 bases from J; junction bases left unmatched: 11. The CDR3 sequence: CASRVSQGAWETQYF. CDR3 nucleotide sequence: TGTGCCAGCAGGGTCTCTCAGGGGGCCTGGGAGACCCAGTACTTC.

V gene TRBV29-1 combines with J gene TRBJ1-1; D is unresolved. Trimming removed 1 base at V and 1 base at J, with 10 bases between. The CDR3 consists of 14 residues. In germline, CDR1 is SQVTM, CDR2 ANQGSEA. CDR3 DNA: TGCAGCGTTGAAGTGGTGGTAGGGAACACTGAAGCTTTCTTT. Translating gives CSVEVVVGNTEAFF.

The chain links TRBV15 to TRBJ2-7; 11 positions agree with TRBD2. V lost 3 bases to trimming and J lost 3 bases; unmatched junction nucleotides: 1. Germline CDR1 and CDR2: LNHNV and YYDKDF (reference sequence). The CDR3 contains 14 residues. The CDR3 sequence: CATSRTSGDYEQYF. The CDR3 coding sequence is TGTGCCACCAGCAGGACTAGCGGGGACTACGAGCAGTACTTC.

This clone was seen only a few times. The V and J genes are TRBV30 and TRBJ1-1, with no clear D. CDR3 length equals 13 residues. CDR1 and CDR2 (germline): GTSNPN, SVGIG (reference sequence). V lost 3 bases and J lost 5, with 13 bases in between. CDR3: CAWRAGRWTEAFF. CDR3 bases: TGTGCCTGGAGGGCAGGAAGGTGGACTGAAGCTTTCTTT. Looking up the rest from reference TRBV30 and TRBJ1-1 gives the full variable domain: SQTIHQWPATLVQPVGSPLSLECTVEGTSNPNLYWYRQAAGRGLQLLFYSVGIGQISSEVPQNLSASRPQDRQFILSSKKLLLSDSGFYLCAWRAGRWTEAFFGQGTRLTVV.

The J gene is TRBJ1-5, the V gene TRBV20-1; D is unresolved. V shed 6 bases and J shed 5 bases, with 8 bases lying between them. Germline lookup yields CDR1 DFQATT and CDR2 SNEGSKA (reference sequence). The CDR3 runs 11 residues. The CDR3 coding sequence is TGCAGTGCCAAGGGTTATCAGCCCCAGCATTTT. It codes for CSAKGYQPQHF.

The chain carries TRBV29-1 and TRBJ2-1; D might be TRBD1 or TRBD2, each matching 5 bases. CDR1 and CDR2 (germline): SQVTM, ANQGSEA. The CDR3 is made up of 10 amino acids. Trimming took off 7 bases at V and 9 bases at J, with 10 bases between the two ends. As DNA, the CDR3 is TGCAGCGGAGGGGAGTTTGAGCAGTTCTTC. Protein sequence: CSGGEFEQFF.